The 3 T cell receptor beta chains given below trace back to one sample, sequenced in a study of blood T cell repertoires in COVID-19. Some clones are missing from TCRdb's copy, which holds only in-frame ones; the method was immunoSEQ multiplex PCR. This sample has some 350,000 clones; about 90% occur once, and the top ten carry approximately 5%. The sample was PBMCs or T cells enriched from blood (not recorded which). The receptors originated from a woman aged 25 to 45 who had recovered from COVID-19.

This sequence joins TRBV6-5 and TRBJ1-4; 9 bases are shared with TRBD1. CDR1 is MNHEY, CDR2 SVGAGI, per germline. The CDR3 runs 15 residues. The trim removed 2 bases at V and 6 bases at J, leaving 4 bases unmatched. For the CDR3, the DNA is TGTGCCAGCAGTTACGTGGGACAGGGTGATGAAAAACTGTTTTTT. Its translation: CASSYVGQGDEKLFF.

The chain carries TRBV19 and TRBJ2-3; D might be TRBD1 (5 bases). The CDR3 covers 15 residues. The ends were cut back, 5 bases at V and 4 bases at J, with 16 bases in the middle. CDR1 and CDR2 (germline): LNHDA, SQIVND (reference sequence). CDR3 protein: CASSYQGSLPDTQYF. CDR3 nucleotide sequence: TGTGCCAGTAGTTATCAGGGATCCCTCCCAGATACGCAGTATTTT.

The chain employs TRBV7-2 and TRBJ2-7; TRBD2 aligns across 7 bases. Germline V gene lookup returns CDR1 SGHTA and CDR2 FQGNSA. This CDR3 contains 16 residues. After removal of 1 base from V and 3 bases from J, the junction contained 9 bases not matched to a gene. CDR3 residues: CASSLGAGSIGYEQYF. DNA for the CDR3: TGTGCCAGCAGCTTAGGAGCGGGGTCGATTGGCTACGAGCAGTACTTC.